This paragraph reports one T cell receptor beta chain. This sample is drawn from a study of blood T cell repertoires in COVID-19. The germline CDR1 and CDR2 sequences are SGHTA and FQGNSA. The CDR3 spans 17 residues. The V gene lost 1 base and the J gene lost 3 bases, with 16 bases spanning the gap. The table came from immunoSEQ multiplex PCR; TCRdb's copy has only in-frame clones and leaves some out. The profile shows 250,000 to 350,000 clones, around 87% of them singletons. The chain carries TRBV7-2 and TRBJ1-3; D is ambiguous. This receptor was taken from a woman aged 50 to 60 who had recovered from COVID-19. Sequences were obtained from peripheral blood. CDR3: CASSLGVIGLGGNTIYF. For the CDR3, the DNA is TGTGCCAGCAGCTTAGGGGTTATCGGGTTAGGTGGAAACACCATATATTTT.